This T cell receptor beta chain was recorded in a study of cytomegalovirus exposure and HLA in healthy donors. Use of 60 Vbeta and 13 Jbeta primers characterized the PCR. TCRdb's copy holds only in-frame clones and misses some; the assay was immunoSEQ multiplex PCR. The sample has 150,000 to 200,000 clones; about four fifths are singletons. Germline assignment: CDR1 ENHRY and CDR2 SYGVKD. Deletions cut 10 bases from V and 0 bases from J, with 6 bases between. The CDR3 has 11 amino acids. The source material was PBMCs. The chain links TRBV10-3 to TRBJ1-1; a weak D match, TRBD1 (5 bases). The sequence derives from a young man in good health and CMV-seronegative. The CDR3 sequence: CATTVNTEAFF. The DNA for the CDR3 is TGTGCCACGACAGTGAACACTGAAGCTTTCTTT.